The rows below give T cell receptor beta chains drawn from one sample of a study of blood T cell repertoires in COVID-19. This table comes from immunoSEQ multiplex PCR, and its TCRdb copy is limited to in-frame clones, with some not included. This table has around 220,000 clones, roughly 80% appearing once. The material sequenced was peripheral blood. The receptors derive from a woman of 80 years or more with acute or convalescent COVID-19. Both conserved end residues are part of each CDR3. D genes are given only for firm matches. Clone size appears in some rows only: once, few, many, or a class for an expanded clone.

v_call: TRBV4-1; d_call: -; clone_size: -; j_call: TRBJ2-1; cdr3_aa: CASSQDSQAISYNEQFF; cdr3_nt: TGCGCCAGCAGCCAAGATTCCCAGGCAATCTCCTACAATGAGCAGTTCTTC
v_call: TRBV5-1; d_call: TRBD2; clone_size: -; j_call: TRBJ2-7; cdr3_aa: CASLWRGREGRYEQYF; cdr3_nt: TGCGCCAGCCTTTGGAGGGGGCGGGAGGGCCGATACGAGCAGTACTTC
v_call: TRBV6-1; d_call: -; clone_size: -; j_call: TRBJ1-4; cdr3_aa: CASSGTRGGNEKLFF; cdr3_nt: TGTGCCAGCAGTGGGACCCGGGGGGGGAATGAAAAACTGTTTTTT
v_call: TRBV28; d_call: TRBD1; clone_size: few; j_call: TRBJ1-3; cdr3_aa: CASSNRGTGYTIYF; cdr3_nt: TGTGCCAGCAGTAACAGGGGTACGGGTTACACCATATATTTT
v_call: TRBV3-1/TRBV3-2; d_call: TRBD1; clone_size: -; j_call: TRBJ1-1; cdr3_aa: CASSRVEGTGSTEAFF; cdr3_nt: TGTGCCAGCAGCCGAGTAGAAGGGACAGGGAGCACTGAAGCTTTCTTT
v_call: TRBV25-1; d_call: -; clone_size: -; j_call: TRBJ2-2; cdr3_aa: CASSEYSWAGEPGELFF; cdr3_nt: TGTGCCAGCAGTGAATATAGTTGGGCAGGGGAACCCGGGGAGCTGTTTTTT
v_call: TRBV7-3; d_call: TRBD1; clone_size: once; j_call: TRBJ1-1; cdr3_aa: CASSSSTGAATEAFF; cdr3_nt: TGTGCCAGCAGCTCCTCGACAGGGGCGGCCACTGAAGCTTTCTTT
v_call: TRBV9; d_call: TRBD1; clone_size: -; j_call: TRBJ2-2; cdr3_aa: CASSVGTGGVTGELFF; cdr3_nt: TGTGCCAGCAGCGTAGGAACAGGGGGTGTCACCGGGGAGCTGTTTTTT
v_call: TRBV19; d_call: -; clone_size: -; j_call: TRBJ1-1; cdr3_aa: CASRGEGTEAFF; cdr3_nt: TGTGCCAGTAGAGGCGAGGGCACTGAAGCTTTCTTT
v_call: TRBV5-1; d_call: TRBD1; clone_size: -; j_call: TRBJ2-7; cdr3_aa: CASSPFLPGTGLPEQYF; cdr3_nt: TGCGCCAGCAGCCCATTCTTACCCGGGACAGGTCTCCCCGAGCAGTACTTC
v_call: TRBV6-5; d_call: -; clone_size: once; j_call: TRBJ1-3; cdr3_aa: CASSPGANSGNTIYF; cdr3_nt: TGTGCCAGCAGCCCAGGCGCCAACTCTGGAAACACCATATATTTT
v_call: TRBV19; d_call: -; clone_size: -; j_call: TRBJ2-3; cdr3_aa: CASSDTSTDTQYF; cdr3_nt: TGTGCCAGTAGCGACACTAGCACAGATACGCAGTATTTT
v_call: TRBV11-2; d_call: TRBD2; clone_size: -; j_call: TRBJ2-5; cdr3_aa: CASSSWRGGETQYF; cdr3_nt: TGTGCCAGCAGCTCTTGGCGGGGGGGCGAGACCCAGTACTTC
v_call: TRBV24-1; d_call: -; clone_size: once; j_call: TRBJ2-1; cdr3_aa: CATRPGGGGNEQFF; cdr3_nt: TGTGCCACCCGACCCGGGGGAGGGGGCAATGAGCAGTTCTTC
v_call: TRBV2; d_call: TRBD1; clone_size: few; j_call: TRBJ1-2; cdr3_aa: CASSEYRGNSGYGYTF; cdr3_nt: TGTGCCAGCAGTGAATACAGGGGGAATTCAGGCTATGGCTACACCTTC
v_call: TRBV5-6; d_call: -; clone_size: -; j_call: TRBJ2-3; cdr3_aa: CASSLAWGAGATDTQYF; cdr3_nt: TGTGCCAGCAGCTTGGCTTGGGGCGCAGGAGCGACAGATACGCAGTATTTT
v_call: TRBV5-4; d_call: TRBD2; clone_size: -; j_call: TRBJ2-5; cdr3_aa: CASSLGLAEYQETQYF; cdr3_nt: TGTGCCAGCAGCTTGGGACTAGCGGAATACCAAGAGACCCAGTACTTC
v_call: TRBV6-4; d_call: TRBD2; clone_size: -; j_call: TRBJ2-3; cdr3_aa: CASSELPSGTDTQYF; cdr3_nt: TGTGCCAGCAGTGAACTGCCTAGCGGAACGGATACGCAGTATTTT
v_call: TRBV5-4; d_call: -; clone_size: -; j_call: TRBJ2-1; cdr3_aa: CASSVEQFF; cdr3_nt: TGTGCCAGTTCGGTAGAGCAGTTCTTC
v_call: TRBV29-1; d_call: TRBD1; clone_size: -; j_call: TRBJ2-7; cdr3_aa: CSVGNPRDRGWGYEQYF; cdr3_nt: TGCAGCGTTGGCAACCCCCGGGACAGGGGATGGGGGTACGAGCAGTACTTC
v_call: TRBV7-2; d_call: -; clone_size: -; j_call: TRBJ2-7; cdr3_aa: CASSFSGGLTYEQYF; cdr3_nt: TGTGCCAGCAGTTTCTCCGGCGGCTTAACCTACGAGCAGTACTTC
v_call: TRBV2; d_call: -; clone_size: -; j_call: TRBJ2-1; cdr3_aa: CASSALEYNEQFF; cdr3_nt: TGTGCCAGCAGTGCGCTCGAGTACAATGAGCAGTTCTTC
v_call: TRBV9; d_call: -; clone_size: once; j_call: TRBJ1-2; cdr3_aa: CASSVAGEVRGRGGYTF; cdr3_nt: TGTGCCAGCAGCGTAGCTGGTGAGGTGAGAGGCCGAGGTGGCTACACCTTC
v_call: TRBV6-2/TRBV6-3; d_call: TRBD2; clone_size: -; j_call: TRBJ2-5; cdr3_aa: CASSRAPAGGLQETQYF; cdr3_nt: TGTGCCAGCAGCCGCGCCCCAGCGGGGGGCCTTCAAGAGACCCAGTACTTC
v_call: TRBV30; d_call: TRBD1; clone_size: -; j_call: TRBJ1-5; cdr3_aa: CAWRAGTGSQPQHF; cdr3_nt: TGTGCCTGGCGCGCTGGGACAGGGAGTCAGCCCCAGCATTTT
v_call: TRBV11-2; d_call: TRBD1; clone_size: few; j_call: TRBJ1-1; cdr3_aa: CASSLDWSLGQGNTEAFF; cdr3_nt: TGTGCCAGCAGCTTAGATTGGTCCCTGGGACAGGGAAACACTGAAGCTTTCTTT
v_call: TRBV2; d_call: TRBD1; clone_size: -; j_call: TRBJ1-3; cdr3_aa: CASSFDRDTGNTIYF; cdr3_nt: TGTGCCAGCAGTTTTGACAGGGATACTGGAAACACCATATATTTT
v_call: TRBV7-9; d_call: TRBD1; clone_size: -; j_call: TRBJ1-4; cdr3_aa: CASSRRGQGGEKLFF; cdr3_nt: TGTGCCAGCAGCCGAAGAGGACAGGGAGGCGAAAAACTGTTTTTT
v_call: TRBV6-2/TRBV6-3; d_call: -; clone_size: -; j_call: TRBJ2-7; cdr3_aa: CASTPGEAYEQYF; cdr3_nt: TGTGCCAGCACCCCCGGCGAGGCCTACGAGCAGTACTTC
v_call: TRBV30; d_call: -; clone_size: -; j_call: TRBJ2-7; cdr3_aa: CAWSRGRTYEQYF; cdr3_nt: TGTGCCTGGAGCAGGGGACGGACCTACGAGCAGTACTTC
v_call: TRBV3-1/TRBV3-2; d_call: -; clone_size: -; j_call: TRBJ2-7; cdr3_aa: CASSPAGTFHYEQYF; cdr3_nt: TGTGCCAGCAGCCCTGCGGGCACCTTTCACTACGAGCAGTACTTC
v_call: TRBV14; d_call: -; clone_size: -; j_call: TRBJ2-5; cdr3_aa: CASSQGLQETQYF; cdr3_nt: TGTGCCAGCAGCCAGGGACTGCAAGAGACCCAGTACTTC
v_call: TRBV15; d_call: -; clone_size: -; j_call: TRBJ2-2; cdr3_aa: CATSKGGATGELFF; cdr3_nt: TGTGCCACCAGCAAAGGGGGGGCCACCGGGGAGCTGTTTTTT
v_call: TRBV7-8; d_call: -; clone_size: once; j_call: TRBJ1-5; cdr3_aa: CASSPGIYSNQPQHF; cdr3_nt: TGTGCCAGCAGCCCGGGGATCTATAGCAATCAGCCCCAGCATTTT
v_call: TRBV5-8; d_call: TRBD2; clone_size: -; j_call: TRBJ2-1; cdr3_aa: CASSSRLAGVLNEQFF; cdr3_nt: TGTGCCAGCAGCTCCAGACTAGCGGGAGTTCTCAATGAGCAGTTCTTC
v_call: TRBV30; d_call: TRBD1; clone_size: -; j_call: TRBJ1-2; cdr3_aa: CAWSPGTGSHTF; cdr3_nt: TGTGCCTGGAGTCCCGGGACAGGGAGTCACACCTTC
v_call: TRBV30; d_call: -; clone_size: -; j_call: TRBJ1-2; cdr3_aa: CAQWDMNYGYTF; cdr3_nt: TGTGCCCAATGGGACATGAACTATGGCTACACCTTC
v_call: TRBV5-1; d_call: -; clone_size: few; j_call: TRBJ2-2; cdr3_aa: CASSLDRYGELFF; cdr3_nt: TGCGCCAGCAGCTTGGACAGATACGGGGAGCTGTTTTTT
v_call: TRBV7-2; d_call: TRBD2; clone_size: -; j_call: TRBJ2-3; cdr3_aa: CASSLNSGSGDTQYF; cdr3_nt: TGTGCCAGCAGCCTGAACAGCGGGAGTGGAGATACGCAGTATTTT
v_call: TRBV25-1; d_call: -; clone_size: -; j_call: TRBJ1-6; cdr3_aa: CASSALGAGGSPLHF; cdr3_nt: TGTGCCAGCAGTGCCCTCGGGGCGGGAGGTTCACCCCTCCACTTT
v_call: TRBV18; d_call: TRBD1; clone_size: -; j_call: TRBJ1-1; cdr3_aa: CASSLLTGTANTEAFF; cdr3_nt: TGTGCCAGCTCACTATTGACCGGGACAGCGAACACTGAAGCTTTCTTT
v_call: TRBV10-3; d_call: TRBD2; clone_size: -; j_call: TRBJ2-3; cdr3_aa: CAISRLAASTDTQYF; cdr3_nt: TGTGCCATCTCCCGACTAGCGGCTAGCACAGATACGCAGTATTTT